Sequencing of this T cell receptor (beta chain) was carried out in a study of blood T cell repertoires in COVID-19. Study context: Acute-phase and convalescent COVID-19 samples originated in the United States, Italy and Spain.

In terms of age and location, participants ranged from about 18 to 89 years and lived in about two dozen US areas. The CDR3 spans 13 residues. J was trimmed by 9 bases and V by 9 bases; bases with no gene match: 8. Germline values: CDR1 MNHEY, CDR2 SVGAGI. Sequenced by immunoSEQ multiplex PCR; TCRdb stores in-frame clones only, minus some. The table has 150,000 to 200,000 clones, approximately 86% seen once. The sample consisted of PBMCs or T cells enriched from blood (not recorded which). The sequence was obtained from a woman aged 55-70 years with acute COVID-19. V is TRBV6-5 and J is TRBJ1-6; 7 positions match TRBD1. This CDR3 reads CASTDRAGSPLHF. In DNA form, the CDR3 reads TGTGCCAGTACAGACAGGGCGGGTTCACCCCTCCACTTT.